This T cell receptor (beta chain) was observed in a study of shared clonotypes between healthy human individuals. The germline CDR1 and CDR2 sequences are SGHKS and YYEKEE (reference sequence). The trim removed 3 bases at V and 10 bases at J, leaving 7 bases unmatched. There are 12 residues in the CDR3. Some clones are missing from TCRdb's copy, which holds only in-frame ones; the method was immunoSEQ multiplex PCR. The table has millions of clones, roughly 95% seen once. This sequence joins TRBV5-5 and TRBJ2-7; TRBD1 matches at 7 bases. This receptor was obtained from a man aged 18 to 30 in good health. Source material: naive CD4+ T cells sorted from blood. Subset in this sample: CD45RA+ positively selected. CDR3 in amino acids: CASSSTDREQYF. The DNA for the CDR3 is TGTGCCAGCAGCTCAACTGACAGGGAACAGTACTTC.